This T cell receptor beta chain was sequenced during a study of cytomegalovirus exposure and HLA in healthy donors. Turning to the study itself: It was reported in a later analysis that the same platform had been used for the 120 validation repertoires as for the approximately 730 first-cohort repertoires. Overall study results and limits: Specificity of three CMV-associated chains for CMV antigens was verified in vitro. The dataset shows that most TCR sequences were rare, while some public TCRs occurred in many donors. TCR clusters originating in the first cohort tended to co-occur in the approximately 120 validation repertoires, according to a later analysis.

Unmatched junction bases numbered 7, after V lost 6 bases and J lost 1 base. Germline values: CDR1 SGDLS, CDR2 YYNGEE. The CDR3 loop spans 15 amino acids. Regarding this clone: What it recognizes is unknown.

The data were produced by immunoSEQ multiplex PCR, yet TCRdb's version contains in-frame clones alone and is incomplete. Found here are roughly 130,000 clones, around nine tenths of them singletons; the top ten hold about 1.5%. Sequenced input: PBMCs. The chain joins TRBV9 to TRBJ1-1; 9 bases match TRBD1. The receptor was derived from a man aged 25-45 years in good health and CMV-seronegative. The CDR3 DNA follows: TGTGCCAGCACCAAACAGGGGGCCGGGAACACTGAAGCTTTCTTT. Amino acid sequence: CASTKQGAGNTEAFF.